This T cell receptor beta chain was identified during a study of beta chain features in type 1 diabetes (dated by TCRdb to 2016 to 2019). Regarding the research as a whole: No differences in mean age, gender distribution, total cell number or subset yield were found between patients and healthy donors. A total of about 100,000,000 sorted cells were examined across all samples, and RNA yield correlated strongly with the number of cells per subset. The study compared TCRB repertoires of sorted circulating CD4+ T cell subsets between recently diagnosed type 1 diabetes patients and matched healthy donors. Regulatory and stem cell-like memory subsets were obtained from only 8 patients and about eight healthy donors, while naive and central memory subsets were obtained from all 30 or so donors. The full study reports these points: Naive, central memory and regulatory TCRB repertoires appeared more similar among patients than among healthy donors. In all four CD4+ subsets, TCRB CDR3 length was moderately but significantly shorter in type 1 diabetes patients. PCR may preferentially amplify shorter templates, but because patient and control samples were amplified and corrected together, any resulting skew would affect both groups equally. Because small numbers of individuals were included in the HLA sub-analyses, any influence of HLA type on TCRB rearrangement was left unresolved. Patients with type 1 diabetes made fewer insertions and deleted more nucleotides at VDJ recombination sites, implying thymic rearrangement abnormalities. Because cDNA was sequenced instead of genomic DNA, highly expressing activated cells could be over-represented, though the groups showed no difference in activation or CD3 levels.

The High Capacity cDNA Reverse Transcription Kit was used to reverse transcribe all of the isolated RNA, meaning that expressed TCRB transcripts were what got sequenced. Naive, central memory and regulatory T cell samples underwent deep immunoSEQ sequencing, averaging approximately 3.3 million total reads per sample. After sorted cells were lysed in RLT buffer, RNA was extracted with DNase-treated RNeasy Micro or Mini kits, with the choice depending on cell number. Each cell subset was processed separately to prevent cross-contamination, with patient and healthy donor samples processed together. TCRB sequences were amplified from cDNA with the immunoSEQ multiplex PCR, producing 87-bp fragments spanning the CDR3 region. Sequencing of the amplicons was performed on the Illumina HiSeq platform. From the authors' description of their analysis: PCR bias was computationally corrected using synthetic template baselines, reads within Hamming distance 2 were collapsed, and singletons that could not be merged were discarded. By aligning reads against IMGT, V, D and J genes, CDR3 length, and insertions or deletions at six rearrangement sites were assigned. Within each subset, clonotype counts were normalized to sorted cell number, after which true diversity and Gini coefficients were computed with the tcR R package. The overlap coefficient, calculated on TCRB nucleotide sequences, was used to measure repertoire sharing. Out-of-frame TCRB sequences from naive cells were analyzed to stand in for the pre-selection repertoire. Held by TCRdb, this immuneACCESS table contains in-frame sequences only and omits some clones. Under half of the omission traces to an unresolved V gene where checked; the cause of the rest is unknown. The V and J calls and clone size were taken over from that table, and D and trimming were inferred from the DNA. This sample comprises a few hundred thousand clones, more than 13% of them detected only once. The top ten clonotypes cover roughly 0.017% of the sample.

Each donor gave one peripheral blood draw, averaging roughly 100 mL, which was collected into heparinised tubes. Using a panel that included CD45RO, CCR7, CD25, CD127, CD95 and CD27, naive, central memory, regulatory and stem cell-like memory CD4+ T cells were sorted on a BD FACSAria II. Every sorted population had a purity above 95%. PBMCs were isolated right away by Lymphoprep density gradient centrifugation and were stained directly, without culture. To minimize batch effects, samples were stained and sorted in pairs, one healthy donor with one patient per experiment. This clone was seen more than once but under ten times. This receptor's antigen is unknown. Per-base qualities were not stored, and no clone one base away is much larger. According to the germline V gene, CDR1 reads SGHRS and CDR2 reads YFSETQ. Spanning cysteine to phenylalanine, the CDR3 consists of 15 amino acids. The DNA shown is the 45-base CDR3, in frame from base 1. Trimming takes 4 bases off V and 5 bases off J; junction bases not matched to a gene: 10.

This TCR was sampled from a woman aged 18-30 years in good health. The sample taken for sequencing was naive CD4+ T cells from blood. Sample cell subset or site, as interpreted from the label and publication: true naive CD4+ T cells. Recombination linked TRBV5-1 to TRBJ2-3; a stretch of 7 junction bases matches TRBD1. The CDR3 in this case is CASSGDSVGLDTQYF. The DNA sequence is as follows: TGCGCCAGCAGCGGGGACAGCGTCGGGCTAGATACGCAGTATTTT.